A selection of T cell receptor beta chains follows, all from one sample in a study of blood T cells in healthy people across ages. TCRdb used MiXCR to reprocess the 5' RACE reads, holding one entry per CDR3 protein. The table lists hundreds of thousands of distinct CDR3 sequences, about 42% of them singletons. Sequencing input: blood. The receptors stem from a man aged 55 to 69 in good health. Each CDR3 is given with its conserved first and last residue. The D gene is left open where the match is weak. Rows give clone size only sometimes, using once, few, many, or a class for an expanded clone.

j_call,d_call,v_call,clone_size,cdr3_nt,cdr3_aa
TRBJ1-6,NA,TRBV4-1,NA,TGCGCCAGCAGCCCGGGCCAGGATAATTCACCCCTCCACTTT,CASSPGQDNSPLHF
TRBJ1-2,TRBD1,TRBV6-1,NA,TGTGCCACCAACGCCGGCGTCCATGCAGGGGGAAGCTATGGCTACACCTTC,CATNAGVHAGGSYGYTF
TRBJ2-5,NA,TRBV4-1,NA,TGCGCCAGCAGCCAAGACCCCGGCTGGGATCGTTCCTTAGGGTACTTC,CASSQDPGWDRSLGYF
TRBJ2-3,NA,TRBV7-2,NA,TGTGCCAGCGGCTTATGGGCTAGCGTTAGCACAGATACGCAGTATTTT,CASGLWASVSTDTQYF
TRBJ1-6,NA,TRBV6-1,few,TGTGCCACCTTCCGGGACACTGGCAATTCACCCCTCCACTTT,CATFRDTGNSPLHF
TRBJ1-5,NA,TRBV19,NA,TGTGCCAGTAGTATCGTAGTGAATAGCAATCAGCCCCAGCATTTT,CASSIVVNSNQPQHF
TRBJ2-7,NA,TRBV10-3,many,TGTGCCATCAGTCAAGGGGCGGAAGCCTACGAGCAGTACTTC,CAISQGAEAYEQYF
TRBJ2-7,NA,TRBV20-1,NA,TGCAGTGCTAGTACCCCTGGACGGTCCTACGAGCAGTACTTC,CSASTPGRSYEQYF
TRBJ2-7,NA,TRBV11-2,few,TGTGCCAGCAGGTCCGCGATCGGTGAGCAGTACTTC,CASRSAIGEQYF
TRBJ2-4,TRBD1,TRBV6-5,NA,TGTGCCAGCAGTTACGACAGGGATATTGTCAAAAACATTCAGTACTTC,CASSYDRDIVKNIQYF
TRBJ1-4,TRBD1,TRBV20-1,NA,TGCAGTGCTAGTGACCCGAGACAGGGTAATGAAAAACTGTTTTTT,CSASDPRQGNEKLFF
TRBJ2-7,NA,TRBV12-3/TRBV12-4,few,TGTGCCAGCAGTCTCGACAGGAGAAAGCAGTACTTC,CASSLDRRKQYF
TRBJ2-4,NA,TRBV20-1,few,TGCAGTGCTAGAGATACTAGCTTAGGCAAAAACATTCAGTACTTC,CSARDTSLGKNIQYF
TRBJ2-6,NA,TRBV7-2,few,TGTGCCAGCAGCTCCCGGGCCCCAATAAATGGGGCCAACGTCCTGACTTTC,CASSSRAPINGANVLTF
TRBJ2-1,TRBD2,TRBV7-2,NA,TGTGCCAGCAGCTTACGGACTAGCGGGGGGGCCTACAATGGGCAGTTCTTC,CASSLRTSGGAYNGQFF
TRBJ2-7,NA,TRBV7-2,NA,TGTGCCAGCAGCGCCCAGCCGGCTGGCGAGCAGTACTTC,CASSAQPAGEQYF
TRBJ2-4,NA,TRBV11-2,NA,TGTGCCAGCAGCTACCCGGAGCTAGCCAAAAACATTCAGTACTTC,CASSYPELAKNIQYF
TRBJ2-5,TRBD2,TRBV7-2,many,TGTGCCAGCAGCTTAGGCGGGGGGGTACAAGAGACCCAGTACTTC,CASSLGGGVQETQYF
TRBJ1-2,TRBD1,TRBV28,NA,TGTGCCAGCAGCTCCGGACAGGCCCTGGGGCATGGCTACACCTTC,CASSSGQALGHGYTF
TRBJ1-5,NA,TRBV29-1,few,TGCAGCGTTGCTCCGGGGGTCAATCAGCCCCAGCATTTT,CSVAPGVNQPQHF
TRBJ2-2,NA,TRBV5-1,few,TGCGCCAGCAGCTCGATGGGCGTAAACACCGGGGAGCTGTTTTTT,CASSSMGVNTGELFF
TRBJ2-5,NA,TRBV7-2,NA,TGTGCCAGCAGCAGACCTGGACAACCAGTCCAAGAGACCCAGTACTTC,CASSRPGQPVQETQYF
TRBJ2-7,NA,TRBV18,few,TGTGCCAGCTCAGAGCAGGCTGGCTACGAGCAGTACTTC,CASSEQAGYEQYF
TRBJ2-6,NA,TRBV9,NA,TGTGCCAGCAGCCCCGACTGGGGGGCCAACGTCCTGACTTTC,CASSPDWGANVLTF
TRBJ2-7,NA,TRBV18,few,TGTGCCAGCTCAACGCGGGCAGGGGTCTACGAGCAGTACTTC,CASSTRAGVYEQYF
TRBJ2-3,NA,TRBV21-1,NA,TGTGCCAGCAGCAAAGAAGGGACCACAGATACGCAGTATTTT,CASSKEGTTDTQYF
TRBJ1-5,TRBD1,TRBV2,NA,TGTGCCAGCAGTGACGGGACAGGAAGTTTGAGCAATCAGCCCCAGCATTTT,CASSDGTGSLSNQPQHF
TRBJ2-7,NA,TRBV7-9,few,TGTGCCAGCAGCTTAGCTGTAGGGGAGTTCTACGAGCAGTACTTC,CASSLAVGEFYEQYF
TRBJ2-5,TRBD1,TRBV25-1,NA,TGTGCCAGCAGTGATTGGTCGCGGGGACAGGGGGCAATCAGTGTGTACTTC,CASSDWSRGQGAISVYF
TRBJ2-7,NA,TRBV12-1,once,TGTGCCAGCACCCCTCCGGGACAGGGGAGGTACGAGCAGTACTTC,CASTPPGQGRYEQYF
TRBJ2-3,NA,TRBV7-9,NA,TGTGCCAGCAGCTCCGGGACACTTGCTAGCGCAGATACGCAGTATTTT,CASSSGTLASADTQYF
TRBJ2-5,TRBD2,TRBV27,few,TGTGCCAGCAGTCCCCAGCGGGGGGGCGGAGAGACCCAGTACTTC,CASSPQRGGGETQYF
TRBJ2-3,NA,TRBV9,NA,TGTGCCAGCAGCGTACAGGGCAGGGATACGCAGTATTTT,CASSVQGRDTQYF
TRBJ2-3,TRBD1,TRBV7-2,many,TGTGCCAGCAGCTTAGCTCGAGGGGGCGCAAGCACAGATACGCAGTATTTT,CASSLARGGASTDTQYF
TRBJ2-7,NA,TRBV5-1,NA,TGCGCCAGCAGATTGGCAGAGAACTACGAGCAGTACTTC,CASRLAENYEQYF
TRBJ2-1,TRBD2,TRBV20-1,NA,TGCAGTGCTAGAGATCTGGGGACAGCGGGGGGTTTTACCGTTAATGAGCAGTTCTTC,CSARDLGTAGGFTVNEQFF
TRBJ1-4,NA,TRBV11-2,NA,TGTGCCAACAGCCCGATCCTCAATGAAAAACTGTTTTTT,CANSPILNEKLFF
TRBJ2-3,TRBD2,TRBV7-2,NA,TGTGCCAGCAGCCCCACGTCGGGACTAGCGGGGGGTTCTAGCACAGATACGCAGTATTTT,CASSPTSGLAGGSSTDTQYF
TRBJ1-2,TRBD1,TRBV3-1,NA,TGTGCCAGCAGCCTTTCCCAACAGGGGACCCATGGCTACACCTTC,CASSLSQQGTHGYTF
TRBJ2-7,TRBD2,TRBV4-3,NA,TGCGCCAGCAGCCAAGATGGGGGGCGTAGCGGGGGTAATGAGCAGTACTTC,CASSQDGGRSGGNEQYF
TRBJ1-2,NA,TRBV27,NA,TGTGCCAGCAGTTTATCCGGGGTCGGAGTTAACTATGGCTACACCTTC,CASSLSGVGVNYGYTF
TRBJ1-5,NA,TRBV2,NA,TGTGCCAGCAGTGAGGAAGGTGGGCCGGGGCAGCCCCAGCATTTT,CASSEEGGPGQPQHF
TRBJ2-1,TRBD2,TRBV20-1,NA,TGCAGTGCTAGAATAGCGGGCGTGGGCTACAATGAGCAGTTCTTC,CSARIAGVGYNEQFF
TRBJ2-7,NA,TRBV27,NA,TGTGCCAGCAGTACCAGACAGGCTCCAACCTACGAGCAGTACTTC,CASSTRQAPTYEQYF
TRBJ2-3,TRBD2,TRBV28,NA,TGTGCCAGCAGTGCCTCGGGACTAGGAACCCGGGATACGCAGTATTTT,CASSASGLGTRDTQYF
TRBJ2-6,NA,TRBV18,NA,TGTGCCAGCTCACCCTGGACGGGATTTGGGGCCAACGTCCTGACTTTC,CASSPWTGFGANVLTF
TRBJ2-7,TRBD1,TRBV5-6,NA,TGTGCCAGCAGCTTGGTGGACAGGGGGCTGGGTGAGCAGTACTTC,CASSLVDRGLGEQYF
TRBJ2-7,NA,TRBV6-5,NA,TGTGCCAGCGGTTTGGGGCGGCAGGGAAACCACTACGAGCAGTACTTC,CASGLGRQGNHYEQYF
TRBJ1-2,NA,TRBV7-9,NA,TGTGCCAGCAGCTATGGGGCGGACGTTTATGGCTACACCTTC,CASSYGADVYGYTF
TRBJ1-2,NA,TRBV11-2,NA,TGTGCCAGCAGCTTAGCGGGGAGCTGTGGCTACACCTTC,CASSLAGSCGYTF
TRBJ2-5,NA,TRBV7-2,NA,TGTGCCAGCAGTCCCGACAGGCACCAAGAGACCCAGTACTTC,CASSPDRHQETQYF
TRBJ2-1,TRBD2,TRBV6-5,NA,TGTGCCAGCAGTATTAGCGGGAACGTGGACAATGAGCAGTTCTTC,CASSISGNVDNEQFF
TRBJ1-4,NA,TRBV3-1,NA,TGTGCCAGCAGCCAAGAACCGACTAATGAAAAACTGTTTTTT,CASSQEPTNEKLFF
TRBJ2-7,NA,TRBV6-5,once,TGTGCCAGCAGTCCCATAGGGGCGAGCTCCTACGAGCAGTACTTC,CASSPIGASSYEQYF
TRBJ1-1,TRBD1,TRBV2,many,TGTGCCAGCAGTGGCCCATGGAGGGACAGGGGATCGGACACTGAAGCTTTCTTT,CASSGPWRDRGSDTEAFF
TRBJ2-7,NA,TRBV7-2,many,TGTGCCAGCAGCTTACTCGCCTCCTACGAGCAGTACTTC,CASSLLASYEQYF
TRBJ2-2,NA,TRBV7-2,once,TGTGCCAGCAGTCCCGACAGGCCCTTAGCGAACACCGGGGAGCTGTTTTTT,CASSPDRPLANTGELFF